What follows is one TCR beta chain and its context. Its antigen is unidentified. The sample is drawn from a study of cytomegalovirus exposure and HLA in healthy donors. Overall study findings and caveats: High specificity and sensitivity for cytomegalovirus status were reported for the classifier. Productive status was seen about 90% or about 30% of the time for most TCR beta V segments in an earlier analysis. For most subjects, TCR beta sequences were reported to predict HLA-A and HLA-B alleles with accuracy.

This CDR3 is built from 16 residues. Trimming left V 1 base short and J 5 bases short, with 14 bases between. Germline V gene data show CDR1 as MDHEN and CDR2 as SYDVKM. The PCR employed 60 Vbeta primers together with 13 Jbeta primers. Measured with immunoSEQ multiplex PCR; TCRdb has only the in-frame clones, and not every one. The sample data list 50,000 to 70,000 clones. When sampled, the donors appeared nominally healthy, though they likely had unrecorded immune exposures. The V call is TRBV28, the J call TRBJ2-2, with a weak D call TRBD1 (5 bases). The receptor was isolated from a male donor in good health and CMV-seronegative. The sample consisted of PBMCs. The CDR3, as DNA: TGTGCCAGCAGTTTATTTCGGCAGGGTGGTACCGGGGAGCTGTTTTTT. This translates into CASSLFRQGGTGELFF.